This T cell receptor (beta chain) was sequenced in a study of monozygotic twins with cystic fibrosis. The method was immunoSEQ multiplex PCR; TCRdb's version includes in-frame clones alone and lacks a portion of them. Here the sample spans 30,000 to 40,000 clones, approximately 97% being singletons. Germline V gives CDR1 MNHNS, CDR2 SASEGT. The CDR3 spans 15 residues. V lost 6 bases to trimming and J lost 0 bases, with 14 bases between them. Material: blood. The chain links TRBV6-1 to TRBJ1-1; unclear D gene. This clonotype originated in a girl aged 2-10 years with cystic fibrosis. The CDR3 sequence: CASSSQGSLNTEAFF. The CDR3 DNA sequence: TGTGCCAGCAGCTCTCAAGGGAGTCTGAACACTGAAGCTTTCTTT.